This T cell receptor (beta chain) appears in the sequencing data of a study of regulatory T cells in long-lasting Graves disease. Time point indicated: newly diagnosed GD, antithyroid drugs for less than 3 months. PBMC RNA served as the TCR library source. Study-wide findings and caveats: It was in persistent disease that TRBV28, TRBJ1-2 and TRBJ2-5 were favored.

There are many counts of this clonotype. Its target is unknown. Arm-PCR of CDR3 regions and iRepertoire HTBI primers were used to build TCR beta libraries. From the multiplex PCR reads, TCRdb called clonotypes with MiXCR, one entry per CDR3 protein. This table has some 370,000 distinct CDR3 sequences, 12% appearing once. V lost 3 bases and J 5 bases, leaving 10 bases between the germline ends. The CDR3 runs to 13 residues. Separately, the same data were catalogued under a study of T cells in Graves' hyperthyroidism and ophthalmopathy. Per that paper: Among the patients, aged 18 to 65, hyperthyroidism was newly diagnosed and had lasted under 2 months.

The material sequenced was peripheral blood mononuclear cells (PBMCs), taken at new diagnosis, from a patient treated with antithyroid drugs. The TCR comes from a woman between 18 and 29 years old with Graves disease. The chain couples TRBV12-3 or TRBV12-4 to TRBJ2-5; D might be TRBD1 (6 bases). CDR3 amino acids: CASSFAGVETQYF. CDR3 bases: TGTGCCAGCAGTTTTGCAGGGGTGGAGACCCAGTACTTC.